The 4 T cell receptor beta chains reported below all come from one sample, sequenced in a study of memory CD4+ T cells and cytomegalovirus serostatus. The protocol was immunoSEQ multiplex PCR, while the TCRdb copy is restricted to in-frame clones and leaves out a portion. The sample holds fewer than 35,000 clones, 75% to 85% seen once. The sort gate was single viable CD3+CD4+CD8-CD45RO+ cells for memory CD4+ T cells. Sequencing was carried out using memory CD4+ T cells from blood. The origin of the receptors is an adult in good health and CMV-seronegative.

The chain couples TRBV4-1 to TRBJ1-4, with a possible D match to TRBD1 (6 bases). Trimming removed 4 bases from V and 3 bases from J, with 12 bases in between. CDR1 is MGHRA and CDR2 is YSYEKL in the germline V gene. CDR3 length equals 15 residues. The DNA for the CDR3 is TGCGCCAGCAGCCCCGGGGGCCTGTCTAATGAAAAACTGTTTTTT. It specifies CASSPGGLSNEKLFF.

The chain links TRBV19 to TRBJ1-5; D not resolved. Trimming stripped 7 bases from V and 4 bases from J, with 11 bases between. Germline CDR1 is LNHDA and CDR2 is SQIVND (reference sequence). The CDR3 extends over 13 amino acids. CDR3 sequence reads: CASKHGHNQPQHF. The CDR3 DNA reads TGTGCCAGTAAACACGGCCATAATCAGCCCCAGCATTTT.

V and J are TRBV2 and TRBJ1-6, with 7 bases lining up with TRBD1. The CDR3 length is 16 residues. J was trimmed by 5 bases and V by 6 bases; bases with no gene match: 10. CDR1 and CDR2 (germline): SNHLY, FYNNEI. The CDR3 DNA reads TGTGCCAGCAGGGGATTGACAGGGTTAAATAATTCACCCCTCCACTTT. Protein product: CASRGLTGLNNSPLHF.

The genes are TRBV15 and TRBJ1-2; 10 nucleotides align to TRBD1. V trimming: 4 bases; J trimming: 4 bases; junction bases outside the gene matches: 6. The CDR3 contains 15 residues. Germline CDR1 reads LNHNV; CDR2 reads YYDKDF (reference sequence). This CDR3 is CATSNWDRGFYGYTF. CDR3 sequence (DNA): TGTGCCACCAGCAATTGGGACAGGGGCTTCTATGGCTACACCTTC. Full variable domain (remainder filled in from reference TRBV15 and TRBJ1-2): DAMVIQNPRYQVTQFGKPVTLSCSQTLNHNVMYWYQQKSSQAPKLLFHYYDKDFNNEADTPDNFQSRRPNTSFCFLDIRSPGLGDTAMYLCATSNWDRGFYGYTFGSGTRLTVV.